This TCR beta chain was captured by sequencing in a study of blood T cell repertoires in COVID-19. Germline loops: CDR1 SGHDT, CDR2 YYEEEE. The CDR3 runs to 15 residues. The trim removed 4 bases at V and 4 bases at J, leaving 6 bases unmatched. Data came from immunoSEQ multiplex PCR; TCRdb stores just in-frame clones and leaves some out. The sample has around 300,000 clones; more than 80% are singletons. Sample: PBMCs or T cells enriched from blood (not recorded which). The source is a woman in her late teens or twenties who had recovered from COVID-19. This sequence joins TRBV5-6 and TRBJ2-1; 9 nucleotides align to TRBD2. The CDR3, as DNA: TGTGCCAGCAGCCCGGCGGGGGGGAAATACAATGAGCAGTTCTTC. This encodes CASSPAGGKYNEQFF. The full variable domain, with the rest looked up from reference TRBV5-6 and TRBJ2-1, is DAGVTQSPTHLIKTRGQQVTLRCSPKSGHDTVSWYQQALGQGPQFIFQYYEEEERQRGNFPDRFSGHQFPNYSSELNVNALLLGDSALYLCASSPAGGKYNEQFFGPGTRLTVL.